This is a list of T cell receptor beta chains from one sample in a study of T cell responses to AZD1222 COVID-19 vaccine. TCRdb's table, derived via immunoSEQ multiplex PCR, lists solely in-frame clones and lacks some. Counted here are just under 55,000 clones, about 85% occurring once; the ten biggest clones make up 3.5% to 4%. The sample here was peripheral blood, taken on day 0 of AZD1222 vaccination. The receptors come from an adult in good health. CDR3s include the opening cysteine and the closing phenylalanine or tryptophan. The order of the fields is J gene, CDR3 length, clone size, V gene, D gene, CDR3 DNA, CDR3 protein. D genes are given only for firm matches. Clone size appears in some rows only: once, few, many, or a class for an expanded clone.

TRBJ2-7 15 - TRBV7-2 - TGTGCCAGCAGCCAATCGGGTGGGGGCGTAGGCGAGCAGTACTTC CASSQSGGGVGEQYF
TRBJ1-6 13 - TRBV14 - TGTGCCAGCAGCCCGCTCCCGAGGACACCCCTCCACTTT CASSPLPRTPLHF
TRBJ2-7 15 - TRBV7-8 - TGTGCCAGCAGCGGCCGAAGGGGGGCGGGCTACGAGCAGTACTTC CASSGRRGAGYEQYF
TRBJ1-2 15 once TRBV7-8 TRBD1 TGTGCCAGCAGCCCTAGACAGGGGCCGTGGTATGGCTACACCTTC CASSPRQGPWYGYTF
TRBJ2-7 15 - TRBV3-1/TRBV3-2 TRBD1 TGTGCCAGCAGCTCCCCAGGACAGGGAGACTACGAGCAGTACTTC CASSSPGQGDYEQYF
TRBJ1-1 14 - TRBV7-3 TRBD1 TGTGCCAGCAGTCCAGGGGGTCCGGGCACTGAAGCTTTCTTT CASSPGGPGTEAFF
TRBJ2-3 17 - TRBV28 TRBD1 TGTGCCAGCAGTACCGGGACAGGGGTAGGCGGCACAGATACGCAGTATTTT CASSTGTGVGGTDTQYF
TRBJ2-1 11 - TRBV3-1/TRBV3-2 - TGTGCCAGCAGCCAAGGGCGTGAGCAGTTCTTC CASSQGREQFF
TRBJ1-2 18 - TRBV6-4 TRBD1 TGTGCCAGCAGGGTACAGTTGGACAGGGGCCTTCATCTCTATGGCTACACCTTC CASRVQLDRGLHLYGYTF
TRBJ2-2 16 - TRBV6-2/TRBV6-3 TRBD2 TGTGCCAGCAGTTTCATCAGCGGGGGGGCCGCCGGGGAGCTGTTTTTT CASSFISGGAAGELFF
TRBJ1-4 12 once TRBV10-2 TRBD1 TGCGCCAGCCGAGGACAGGGTGAAAAACTGTTTTTT CASRGQGEKLFF
TRBJ1-2 12 once TRBV25-1 - TGTGCCAGCAGTGAACCTAACTATGGCTACACCTTC CASSEPNYGYTF
TRBJ2-3 15 - TRBV5-4 - TGTGCCAGCAAAGAGGGGGGTCCTAGCACAGATACGCAGTATTTT CASKEGGPSTDTQYF
TRBJ1-6 17 - TRBV5-6 - TGTGCCAGCAGGAGGGGTCCACAGGGTTCGGGGAATTCACCCCTCCACTTT CASRRGPQGSGNSPLHF
TRBJ2-2 12 - TRBV2 - TGTGCCAGCATCTCCCAGCCCGGGGAGCTGTTTTTT CASISQPGELFF
TRBJ1-1 13 - TRBV30 - TGTGCCTGGAGTGTAGGAGGGAACACTGAAGCTTTCTTT CAWSVGGNTEAFF
TRBJ1-3 15 few TRBV7-9 - TGTGCCAGCAGCTTAGTTCTCGGCGCTGGAAACACCATATATTTT CASSLVLGAGNTIYF